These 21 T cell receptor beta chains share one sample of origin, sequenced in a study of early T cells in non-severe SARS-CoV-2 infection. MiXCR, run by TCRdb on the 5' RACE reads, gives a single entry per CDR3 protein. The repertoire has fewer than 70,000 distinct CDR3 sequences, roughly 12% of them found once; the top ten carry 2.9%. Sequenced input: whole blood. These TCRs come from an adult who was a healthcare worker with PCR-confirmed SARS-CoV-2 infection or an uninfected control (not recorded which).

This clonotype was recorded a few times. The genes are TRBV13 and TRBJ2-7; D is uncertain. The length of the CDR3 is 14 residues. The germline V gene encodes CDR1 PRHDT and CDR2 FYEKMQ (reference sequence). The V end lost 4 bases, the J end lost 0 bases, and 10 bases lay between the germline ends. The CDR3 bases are TGTGCCAGCAGCTCGCGGATGGACTCCTACGAGCAGTACTTC. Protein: CASSSRMDSYEQYF.

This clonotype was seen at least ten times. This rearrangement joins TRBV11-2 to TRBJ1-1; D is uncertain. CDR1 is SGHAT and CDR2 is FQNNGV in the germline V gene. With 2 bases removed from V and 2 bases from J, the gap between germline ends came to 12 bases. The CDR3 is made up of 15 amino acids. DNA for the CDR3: TGTGCCAGCAGCTTACGAAAATTCCTAAACACTGAAGCTTTCTTT. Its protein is CASSLRKFLNTEAFF.

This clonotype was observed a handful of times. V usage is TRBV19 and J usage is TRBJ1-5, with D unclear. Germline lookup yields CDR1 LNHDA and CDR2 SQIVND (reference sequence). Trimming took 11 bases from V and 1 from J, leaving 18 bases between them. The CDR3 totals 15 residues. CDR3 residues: CALGGSGLSNQPQHF. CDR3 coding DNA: TGTGCCCTGGGCGGGTCGGGATTAAGCAATCAGCCCCAGCATTTT.

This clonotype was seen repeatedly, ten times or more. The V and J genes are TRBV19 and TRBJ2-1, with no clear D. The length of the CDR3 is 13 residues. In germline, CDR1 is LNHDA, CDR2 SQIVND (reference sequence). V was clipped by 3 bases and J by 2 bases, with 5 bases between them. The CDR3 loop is CASSIYTYNEQFF. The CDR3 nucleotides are TGTGCCAGTAGTATTTACACCTACAATGAGCAGTTCTTC.

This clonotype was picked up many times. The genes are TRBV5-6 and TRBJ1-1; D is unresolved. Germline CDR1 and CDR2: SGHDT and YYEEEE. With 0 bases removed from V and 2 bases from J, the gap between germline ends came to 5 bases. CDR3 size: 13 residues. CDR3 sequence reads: CASSLVINTEAFF. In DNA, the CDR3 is TGTGCCAGCAGCTTGGTGATAAACACTGAAGCTTTCTTT.

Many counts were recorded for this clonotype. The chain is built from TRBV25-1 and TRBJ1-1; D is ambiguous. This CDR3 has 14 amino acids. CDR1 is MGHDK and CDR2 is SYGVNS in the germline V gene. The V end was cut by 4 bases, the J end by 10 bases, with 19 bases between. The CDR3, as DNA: TGTGCCAGCAGTGCCCTCGCCGGCCTCCGGGGAGCTTTCTTT. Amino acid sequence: CASSALAGLRGAFF.

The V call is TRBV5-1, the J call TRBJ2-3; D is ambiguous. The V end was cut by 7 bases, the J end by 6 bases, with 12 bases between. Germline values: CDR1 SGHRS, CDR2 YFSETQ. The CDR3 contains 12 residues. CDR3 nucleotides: TGCGCCAGCTCCCAGGCCCGGGATACGCAGTATTTT. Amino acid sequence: CASSQARDTQYF. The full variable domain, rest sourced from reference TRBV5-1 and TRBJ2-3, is KAGVTQTPRYLIKTRGQQVTLSCSPISGHRSVSWYQQTPGQGLQFLFEYFSETQRNKGNFPGRFSGRQFSNSRSEMNVSTLELGDSALYLCASSQARDTQYFGPGTRLTVL.

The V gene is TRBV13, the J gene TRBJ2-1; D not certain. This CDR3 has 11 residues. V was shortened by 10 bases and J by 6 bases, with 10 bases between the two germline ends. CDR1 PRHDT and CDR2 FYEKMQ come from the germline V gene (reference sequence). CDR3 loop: CAIRWGNEQFF. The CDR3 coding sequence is TGTGCCATTCGGTGGGGCAATGAGCAGTTCTTC.

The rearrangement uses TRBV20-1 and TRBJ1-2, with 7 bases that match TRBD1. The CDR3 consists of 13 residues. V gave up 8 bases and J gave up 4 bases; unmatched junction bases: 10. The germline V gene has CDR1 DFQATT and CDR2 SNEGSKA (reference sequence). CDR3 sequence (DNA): TGCAGTAAATACAGGGGAGACGGCTATGGCTACACCTTC. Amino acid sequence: CSKYRGDGYGYTF.

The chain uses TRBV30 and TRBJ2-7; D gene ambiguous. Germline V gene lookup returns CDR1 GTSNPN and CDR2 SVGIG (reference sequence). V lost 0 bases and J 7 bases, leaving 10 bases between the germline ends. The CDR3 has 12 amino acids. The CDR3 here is CAWSVRPTEQYF. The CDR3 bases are TGTGCCTGGAGTGTACGGCCTACGGAGCAGTACTTC.

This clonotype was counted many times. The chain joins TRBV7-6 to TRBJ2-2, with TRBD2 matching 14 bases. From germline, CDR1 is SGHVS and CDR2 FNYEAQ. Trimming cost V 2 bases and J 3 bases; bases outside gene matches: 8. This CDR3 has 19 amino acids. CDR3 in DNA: TGTGCCAGCAGCTTATCGACTAGCGGGGGGGCCTTTGACACCGGGGAGCTGTTTTTT. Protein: CASSLSTSGGAFDTGELFF.

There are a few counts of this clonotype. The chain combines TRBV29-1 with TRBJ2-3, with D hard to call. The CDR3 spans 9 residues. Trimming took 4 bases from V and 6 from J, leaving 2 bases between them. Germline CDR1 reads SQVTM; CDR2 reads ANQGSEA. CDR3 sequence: CSVGDTQYF. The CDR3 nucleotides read TGCAGCGTTGGGGATACGCAGTATTTT.

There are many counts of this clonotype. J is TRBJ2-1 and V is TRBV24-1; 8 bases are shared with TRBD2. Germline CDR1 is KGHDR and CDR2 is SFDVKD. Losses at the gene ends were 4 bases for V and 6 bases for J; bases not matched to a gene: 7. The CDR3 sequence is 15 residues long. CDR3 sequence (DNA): TGTGCCACCAGTGACGGGAGGGCCAACTTCAATGAGCAGTTCTTC. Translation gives CATSDGRANFNEQFF.

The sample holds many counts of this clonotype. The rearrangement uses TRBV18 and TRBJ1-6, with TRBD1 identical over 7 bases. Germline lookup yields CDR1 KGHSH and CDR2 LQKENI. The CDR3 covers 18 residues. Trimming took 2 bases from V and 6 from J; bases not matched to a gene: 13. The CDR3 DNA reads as TGTGCCAGCTCACCAACGGGGCGAACCGGGACAGTTAATTCACCCCTCCACTTT. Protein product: CASSPTGRTGTVNSPLHF. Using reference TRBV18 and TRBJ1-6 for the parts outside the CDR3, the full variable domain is NAGVMQNPRHLVRRRGQEARLRCSPMKGHSHVYWYRQLPEEGLKFMVYLQKENIIDESGMPKERFSAEFPKEGPSILRIQQVVRGDSAAYFCASSPTGRTGTVNSPLHFGNGTRLTVT.

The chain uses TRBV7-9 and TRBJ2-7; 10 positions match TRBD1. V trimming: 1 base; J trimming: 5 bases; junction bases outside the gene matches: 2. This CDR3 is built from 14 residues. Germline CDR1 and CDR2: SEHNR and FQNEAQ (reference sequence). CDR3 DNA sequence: TGTGCCAGCAGCTTAGAGACAGGGGGCCACGAGCAGTACTTC. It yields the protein CASSLETGGHEQYF.

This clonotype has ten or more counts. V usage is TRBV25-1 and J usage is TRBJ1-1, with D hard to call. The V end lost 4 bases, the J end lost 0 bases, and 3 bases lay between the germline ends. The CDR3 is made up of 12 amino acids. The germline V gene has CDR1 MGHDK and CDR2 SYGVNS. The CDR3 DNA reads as TGTGCCAGCAGTGCACTGAACACTGAAGCTTTCTTT. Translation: CASSALNTEAFF.

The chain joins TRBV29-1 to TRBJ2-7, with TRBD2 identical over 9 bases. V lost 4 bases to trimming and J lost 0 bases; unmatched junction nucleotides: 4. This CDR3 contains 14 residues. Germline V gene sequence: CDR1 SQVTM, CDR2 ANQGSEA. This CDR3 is CSVGGGRASYEQYF. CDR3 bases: TGCAGCGTTGGAGGCGGGAGGGCCTCCTACGAGCAGTACTTC.

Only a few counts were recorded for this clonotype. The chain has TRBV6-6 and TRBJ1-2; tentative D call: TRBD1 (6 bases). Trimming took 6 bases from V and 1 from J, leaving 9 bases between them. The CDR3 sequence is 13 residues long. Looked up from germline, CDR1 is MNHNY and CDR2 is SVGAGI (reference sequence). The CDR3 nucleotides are TGTGCCAGCAGGCCGGACAGTAACTATGGCTACACCTTC. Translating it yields CASRPDSNYGYTF.

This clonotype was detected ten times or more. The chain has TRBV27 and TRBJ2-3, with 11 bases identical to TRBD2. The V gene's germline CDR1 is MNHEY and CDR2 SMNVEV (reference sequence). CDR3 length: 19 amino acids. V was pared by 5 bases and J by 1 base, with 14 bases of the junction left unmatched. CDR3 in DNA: TGTGCCAGCAGTCTCGGGGGGACTAGCGGCTATAGGGGCACAGATACGCAGTATTTT. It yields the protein CASSLGGTSGYRGTDTQYF.

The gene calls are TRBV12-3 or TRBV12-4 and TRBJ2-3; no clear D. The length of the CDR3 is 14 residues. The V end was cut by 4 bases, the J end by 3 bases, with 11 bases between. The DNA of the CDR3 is TGTGCCAGCAGTTCCCGAATCGGGACAGATACGCAGTATTTT. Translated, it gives CASSSRIGTDTQYF.

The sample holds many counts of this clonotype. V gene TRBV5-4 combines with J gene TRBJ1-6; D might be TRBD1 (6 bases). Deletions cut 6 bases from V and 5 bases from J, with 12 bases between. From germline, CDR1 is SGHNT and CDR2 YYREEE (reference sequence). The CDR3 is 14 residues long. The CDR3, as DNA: TGTGCCAGCAAAAGGACAGTGAATAATTCACCCCTCCACTTT. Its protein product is CASKRTVNNSPLHF.